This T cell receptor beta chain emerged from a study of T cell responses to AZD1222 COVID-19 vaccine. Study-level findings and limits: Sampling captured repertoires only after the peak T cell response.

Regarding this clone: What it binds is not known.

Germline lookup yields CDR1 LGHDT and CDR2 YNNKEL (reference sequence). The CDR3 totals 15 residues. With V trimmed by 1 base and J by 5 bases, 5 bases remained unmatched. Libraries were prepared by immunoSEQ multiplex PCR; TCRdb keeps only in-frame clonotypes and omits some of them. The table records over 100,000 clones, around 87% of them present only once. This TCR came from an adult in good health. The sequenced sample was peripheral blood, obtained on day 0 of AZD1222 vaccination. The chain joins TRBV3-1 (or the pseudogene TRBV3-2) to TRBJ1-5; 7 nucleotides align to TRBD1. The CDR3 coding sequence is TGTGCCAGCAGCCAAGTACAGGGGATGGATCAGCCCCAGCATTTT. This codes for CASSQVQGMDQPQHF.